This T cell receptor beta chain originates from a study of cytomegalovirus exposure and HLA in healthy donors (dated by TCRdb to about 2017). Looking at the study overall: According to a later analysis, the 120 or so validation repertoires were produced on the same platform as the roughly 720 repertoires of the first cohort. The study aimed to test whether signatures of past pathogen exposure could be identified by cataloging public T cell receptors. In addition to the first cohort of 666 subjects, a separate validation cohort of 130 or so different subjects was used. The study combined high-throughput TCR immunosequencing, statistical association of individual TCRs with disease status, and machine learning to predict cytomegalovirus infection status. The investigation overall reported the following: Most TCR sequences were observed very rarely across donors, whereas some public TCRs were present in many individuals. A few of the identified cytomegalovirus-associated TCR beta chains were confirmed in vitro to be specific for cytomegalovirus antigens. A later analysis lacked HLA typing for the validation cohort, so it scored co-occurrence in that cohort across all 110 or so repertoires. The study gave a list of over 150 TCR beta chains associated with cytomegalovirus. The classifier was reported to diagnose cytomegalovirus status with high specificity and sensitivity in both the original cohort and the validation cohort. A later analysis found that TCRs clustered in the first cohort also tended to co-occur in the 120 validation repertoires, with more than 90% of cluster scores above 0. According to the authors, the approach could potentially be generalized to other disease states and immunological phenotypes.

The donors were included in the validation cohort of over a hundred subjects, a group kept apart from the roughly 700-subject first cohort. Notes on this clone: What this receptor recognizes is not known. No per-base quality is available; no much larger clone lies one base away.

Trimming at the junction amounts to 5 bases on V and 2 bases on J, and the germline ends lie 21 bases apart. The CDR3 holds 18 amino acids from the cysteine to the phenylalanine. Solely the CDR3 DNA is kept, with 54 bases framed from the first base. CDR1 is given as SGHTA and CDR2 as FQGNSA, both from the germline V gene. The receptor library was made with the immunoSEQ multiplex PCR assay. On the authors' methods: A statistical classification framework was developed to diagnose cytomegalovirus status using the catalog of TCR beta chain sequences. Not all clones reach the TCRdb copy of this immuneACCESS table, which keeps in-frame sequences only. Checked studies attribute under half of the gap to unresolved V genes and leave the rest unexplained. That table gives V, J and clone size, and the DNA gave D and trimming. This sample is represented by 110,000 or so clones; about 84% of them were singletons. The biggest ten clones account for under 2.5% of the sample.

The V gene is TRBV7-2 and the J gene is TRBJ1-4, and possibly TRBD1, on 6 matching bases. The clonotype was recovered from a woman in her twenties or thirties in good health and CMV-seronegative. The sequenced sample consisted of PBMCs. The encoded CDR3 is CASSQTGWGVRTNEKLFF. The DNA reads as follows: TGTGCCAGCAGCCAAACAGGGTGGGGCGTAAGGACTAATGAAAAACTGTTTTTT.